The TCR beta chain under discussion was sequenced for a study of shared clonotypes between healthy human individuals. Study-wide results and limits: Non-shared clonotypes displayed generation probabilities falling below those of clonotypes present in all four donors. Clonotype sharing among donors was expected to depend on sequencing depth.

Notes on this clone: Antigen: not known.

Assay used: immunoSEQ multiplex PCR; TCRdb lists only in-frame clones, some missing. The table has about 2.4 million clones, just over 90% seen once. Looked up from germline, CDR1 is SGHTA and CDR2 is FQGNSA. This CDR3 has 18 amino acids. V lost 3 bases and J lost 1; bases outside the gene matches: 9. The chain has TRBV7-2 and TRBJ2-4, with TRBD2 matching over 10 bases. This TCR was sampled from a man younger than 35 in good health. The sample comprised naive CD4+ T cells sorted from blood. As to subset: CD45RA+ positively selected. This CDR3 is CASSFASGSMLAKNIQYF. CDR3 sequence (DNA): TGTGCCAGCAGCTTTGCTAGCGGGAGTATGTTGGCCAAAAACATTCAGTACTTC.